The 8 T cell receptor beta chains listed next were all sequenced from one sample in a study of T cell responses to AZD1222 COVID-19 vaccine (dated by TCRdb to 2020 to 2022). Explained via the paper, the time point label denotes: baseline before first vaccination. Library preparation employed the immunoSEQ multiplex PCR assay. The source is immuneACCESS, and TCRdb retained only in-frame sequences with V and J called. Part of the clones is not carried over; for the studies checked, unresolved V genes explain less than half of this, and the remainder is unexplained. The sample table lists some 150,000 clones, around 90% of them with a count of one. About 3% of the sample belongs to the ten largest clones. The input for sequencing was peripheral blood, taken on day 0 of AZD1222 vaccination. The receptors here all came from an adult in good health.

The chain couples TRBV27 to TRBJ2-1, with 8 bases that match TRBD2. Germline values: CDR1 MNHEY, CDR2 SMNVEV (reference sequence). V was clipped by 8 bases and J by 0 bases; unmatched bases: 9. This CDR3 has 16 residues. The CDR3 is CASGGSGTVSYNEQFF. The CDR3 bases are TGTGCCAGCGGGGGTAGCGGGACGGTCTCCTACAATGAGCAGTTCTTC.

The chain is built from TRBV7-2 and TRBJ2-6, with a possible D match to TRBD1 (5 bases). Germline CDR1 reads SGHTA; CDR2 reads FQGNSA. The CDR3 has 15 amino acids. Trimming shortened V by 5 bases and J by 0 bases, and 8 bases separated the two germline ends. CDR3 sequence reads: CASSRRDSGANVLTF. In DNA form, the CDR3 reads TGTGCCAGCAGCCGCAGGGACTCTGGGGCCAACGTCCTGACTTTC.

The chain combines TRBV5-5 with TRBJ2-7; TRBD1 agrees at 7 bases. Trimming took 2 bases from V and 4 from J; bases not matched to a gene: 15. The germline V gene has CDR1 SGHKS and CDR2 YYEKEE (reference sequence). This CDR3 is built from 17 residues. The CDR3, as DNA: TGTGCCAGCAGCTTCACCGGGACAGCAACCCTCGGATACGAGCAGTACTTC. Its protein product is CASSFTGTATLGYEQYF. Based on the CDR3 plus reference TRBV5-5 and TRBJ2-7, the full variable domain is DAGVTQSPTHLIKTRGQQVTLRCSPISGHKSVSWYQQVLGQGPQFIFQYYEKEERGRGNFPDRFSARQFPNYSSELNVNALLLGDSALYLCASSFTGTATLGYEQYFGPGTRLTVT.

V gene TRBV29-1 combines with J gene TRBJ2-5; D is unclear. Germline CDR1 and CDR2: SQVTM and ANQGSEA. Trimming removed 2 bases at V and 4 bases at J, with 11 bases between. This CDR3 has 13 residues. In DNA, the CDR3 is TGCAGCGTTGAAAACGTAGTGGGAGAGACCCAGTACTTC. Encoded protein: CSVENVVGETQYF.

This sequence joins TRBV7-3 and TRBJ2-1, with 8 positions matching TRBD2. This CDR3 contains 14 residues. V was clipped by 7 bases and J by 10 bases; unmatched bases: 12. Germline lookup yields CDR1 SGHTA and CDR2 FQGTGA. The DNA for the CDR3 is TGTGCCAGCAAACTTAGCGGGGAGGCCACGGAGCAGTTCTTC. Translation: CASKLSGEATEQFF. Using reference TRBV7-3 and TRBJ2-1 for the parts outside the CDR3, the full variable domain is GAGVSQTPSNKVTEKGKYVELRCDPISGHTALYWYRQSLGQGPEFLIYFQGTGAADDSGLPNDRFFAVRPEGSVSTLKIQRTERGDSAVYLCASKLSGEATEQFFGPGTRLTVL.

The genes are TRBV30 and TRBJ2-7, with no clear D. Trimming took off 1 base at V and 2 bases at J, with 15 bases between the two ends. The CDR3 has 15 amino acids. Germline loops: CDR1 GTSNPN, CDR2 SVGIG (reference sequence). The CDR3, as DNA: TGTGCCTGGAGTGGGGAAACCCGGTGGGCCTACGAGCAGTACTTC. Protein sequence: CAWSGETRWAYEQYF.

This chain links TRBV19 with TRBJ1-1; no firm D call. Deletions cut 5 bases from V and 5 bases from J, with 18 bases between. The germline V gene has CDR1 LNHDA and CDR2 SQIVND (reference sequence). CDR3 length equals 15 residues. DNA for the CDR3: TGTGCCAGTAGTCTTCCCGGCTTAACGGGAACTGAAGCTTTCTTT. Its protein is CASSLPGLTGTEAFF. The whole variable domain, remainder taken from reference TRBV19 and TRBJ1-1, is DGGITQSPKYLFRKEGQNVTLSCEQNLNHDAMYWYRQDPGQGLRLIYYSQIVNDFQKGDIAEGYSVSREKKESFPLTVTSAQKNPTAFYLCASSLPGLTGTEAFFGQGTRLTVV.

The V call is TRBV7-7, the J call TRBJ2-2; 8 nucleotides line up with TRBD2. V gave up 5 bases and J gave up 1 base; unmatched junction bases: 3. This CDR3 has 15 amino acids. Germline CDR1 reads SSHAT; CDR2 reads FNYEAQ (reference sequence). CDR3 loop: CASSAREGNTGELFF. The CDR3 DNA follows: TGTGCCAGCAGCGCACGGGAGGGGAACACCGGGGAGCTGTTTTTT.